The rows below give T cell receptor beta chains drawn from one sample of a study of T-cell memory formation after mild COVID-19. A single record per CDR3 protein comes from TCRdb applying MiXCR to the 5' RACE reads. Of about 290,000 distinct CDR3 sequences listed, about a sixth are singletons. Sequenced input: PBMCs or a T cell subset sorted from them (not recorded which). These receptors came from a man aged 18 to 35 who had mild COVID-19 (a few samples of this study predate the infection). Cell type and time point are not known. The CDR3 runs from the conserved cysteine through the conserved F or W. A D gene is named only where the DNA matches it firmly. A clone size is listed for some rows: how often the clone was seen (once, few, many), or a class if it is expanded.

clone size: many
D gene: NA
J gene: TRBJ2-6
V gene: TRBV4-2
CDR3 DNA: TGTGCCAGCAGCCAAGATAACAACTCTGGGGCCAACGTCCTGACTTTC
CDR3 protein: CASSQDNNSGANVLTF

clone size: NA
D gene: TRBD1
J gene: TRBJ2-3
V gene: TRBV29-1
CDR3 DNA: TGCAGCGTTGACCTACAGGGGGGATCAGATACGCAGTATTTT
CDR3 protein: CSVDLQGGSDTQYF

clone size: NA
D gene: TRBD1
J gene: TRBJ2-5
V gene: TRBV9
CDR3 DNA: TGTGCCAGCAGCGCGGGACAGGGGAGGGAGACCCAGTACTTC
CDR3 protein: CASSAGQGRETQYF

clone size: few
D gene: NA
J gene: TRBJ1-3
V gene: TRBV7-2
CDR3 DNA: TGTGCCAGCAGCTTAATCGGTGGAAACACCATATATTTT
CDR3 protein: CASSLIGGNTIYF

clone size: many
D gene: NA
J gene: TRBJ2-2
V gene: TRBV7-2
CDR3 DNA: TGTGCCAGCAGCGCGCGTCCCGCCACCGGGGAGCTGTTTTTT
CDR3 protein: CASSARPATGELFF

clone size: NA
D gene: NA
J gene: TRBJ1-6
V gene: TRBV4-2
CDR3 DNA: TGTGCCAGCAGCCAAGATGTCGGGGGACTTAATTCACCCCTCCACTTT
CDR3 protein: CASSQDVGGLNSPLHF

clone size: few
D gene: NA
J gene: TRBJ1-1
V gene: TRBV7-2
CDR3 DNA: TGTGCCAGCAGCTTAAGGAGAAAGGACACTGAAGCTTTCTTT
CDR3 protein: CASSLRRKDTEAFF

clone size: few
D gene: NA
J gene: TRBJ2-1
V gene: TRBV5-4
CDR3 DNA: TGTGCCAGCAGCTTTGACCGGGGGGCGTACAATGAGCAGTTCTTC
CDR3 protein: CASSFDRGAYNEQFF

clone size: NA
D gene: NA
J gene: TRBJ1-2
V gene: TRBV12-3/TRBV12-4
CDR3 DNA: TGTGCCAGCAGTGGACAAGTGGGCTACACCTTC
CDR3 protein: CASSGQVGYTF

clone size: many
D gene: NA
J gene: TRBJ2-2
V gene: TRBV27
CDR3 DNA: TGTGCCACTGGGTCGGCCAACACCGGGGAGCTGTTTTTT
CDR3 protein: CATGSANTGELFF

clone size: NA
D gene: TRBD2
J gene: TRBJ2-3
V gene: TRBV2
CDR3 DNA: TGTGCCAGCATCCTCCTAGAGGCTAGCGGGCCGTTTAGGGGCACAGATACGCAGTATTTT
CDR3 protein: CASILLEASGPFRGTDTQYF

clone size: NA
D gene: NA
J gene: TRBJ2-7
V gene: TRBV5-1
CDR3 DNA: TGCGACAGCAGCCCCTCCCGGGACAAGGGGCTTTACGAGCAGTACTTC
CDR3 protein: CDSSPSRDKGLYEQYF

clone size: NA
D gene: TRBD2
J gene: TRBJ2-5
V gene: TRBV5-1
CDR3 DNA: TGCGCCAGCAGCATACCGGGACTAGAGCTGGAGACCCAGTACTTC
CDR3 protein: CASSIPGLELETQYF

clone size: NA
D gene: NA
J gene: TRBJ2-3
V gene: TRBV7-2
CDR3 DNA: TGTGCCAGCAGCTTAGGGGGTCGGGGGACAGCAGATACGCAGTATTTT
CDR3 protein: CASSLGGRGTADTQYF

clone size: NA
D gene: NA
J gene: TRBJ1-2
V gene: TRBV4-3
CDR3 DNA: TGCGCCAGCAGCCAACCCGCCGACAGGCGAGGTAGCTATGGCTACACCTTC
CDR3 protein: CASSQPADRRGSYGYTF

clone size: few
D gene: TRBD1
J gene: TRBJ1-1
V gene: TRBV6-5
CDR3 DNA: TGTGCCAGCAGTTACAAGTCGGGGACAGGGGGCGAAGCTTTCTTT
CDR3 protein: CASSYKSGTGGEAFF

clone size: NA
D gene: TRBD2
J gene: TRBJ2-3
V gene: TRBV7-2
CDR3 DNA: TGTGCCAGCAACTGGGTGGCGGGGGGGGCGGATACGCAGTATTTT
CDR3 protein: CASNWVAGGADTQYF

clone size: NA
D gene: NA
J gene: TRBJ1-1
V gene: TRBV27
CDR3 DNA: TGTGCCAGCAGGAGAAGCTCGGCCGGGGAAACTGAAGCTTTCTTT
CDR3 protein: CASRRSSAGETEAFF

clone size: few
D gene: TRBD1
J gene: TRBJ1-2
V gene: TRBV6-1
CDR3 DNA: TGTGCCAGCAGTGAGCACCTGACAGGGCAAGTTAGCTACACCTTC
CDR3 protein: CASSEHLTGQVSYTF

clone size: NA
D gene: TRBD1
J gene: TRBJ1-6
V gene: TRBV2
CDR3 DNA: TGTGCCAGCAGTACCGACAGGGAACCCAATTCACCCCTCCACTTT
CDR3 protein: CASSTDREPNSPLHF

clone size: many
D gene: NA
J gene: TRBJ2-5
V gene: TRBV5-1
CDR3 DNA: TGCGCCAGCAGCTCTGCAGAGACCCAGTACTTC
CDR3 protein: CASSSAETQYF

clone size: NA
D gene: NA
J gene: TRBJ2-3
V gene: TRBV6-6
CDR3 DNA: TGTGCCAGCAGGTGGACAGCGAGCACAGATACGCAGTATTTT
CDR3 protein: CASRWTASTDTQYF

clone size: NA
D gene: NA
J gene: TRBJ1-6
V gene: TRBV7-2
CDR3 DNA: TGTGCCAGCAGCTTCCCGGGGATCGGGGGTTCACCCCTCCACTTT
CDR3 protein: CASSFPGIGGSPLHF

clone size: few
D gene: TRBD2
J gene: TRBJ2-5
V gene: TRBV12-3/TRBV12-4
CDR3 DNA: TGTGCCAGCAGGAATAGCGGGGGGGAGACCCAGTACTTC
CDR3 protein: CASRNSGGETQYF

clone size: NA
D gene: NA
J gene: TRBJ1-4
V gene: TRBV4-3
CDR3 DNA: TGCGCCAGCAGTCCTCGGGGCCATAATGAAAAACTGTTTTTT
CDR3 protein: CASSPRGHNEKLFF

clone size: few
D gene: NA
J gene: TRBJ1-1
V gene: TRBV12-3/TRBV12-4
CDR3 DNA: TGTGCCAGCAGTTTAGCGTGGGCGACTGAAGCTTTCTTT
CDR3 protein: CASSLAWATEAFF

clone size: NA
D gene: TRBD1
J gene: TRBJ2-1
V gene: TRBV6-5
CDR3 DNA: TGTGCCAGCAACTTGGGGACAGGGGTTTCCAATGAGCAGTTCTTC
CDR3 protein: CASNLGTGVSNEQFF

clone size: few
D gene: NA
J gene: TRBJ1-5
V gene: TRBV15
CDR3 DNA: TGTGCCACCAGCGTCCCCCTCGGGCCCCAGCATTTT
CDR3 protein: CATSVPLGPQHF

clone size: NA
D gene: NA
J gene: TRBJ2-3
V gene: TRBV23-1
CDR3 DNA: TGCGCCAGCAGTCAATTCCCCATGACCCCGTGGGCTGACACAGATACGCAGTATTTT
CDR3 protein: CASSQFPMTPWADTDTQYF

clone size: few
D gene: NA
J gene: TRBJ2-2
V gene: TRBV9
CDR3 DNA: TGTGCCAGCAGCGTAGGGGGGAGTTTCCCCGGGGAGCTGTTTTTT
CDR3 protein: CASSVGGSFPGELFF

clone size: NA
D gene: TRBD1
J gene: TRBJ1-5
V gene: TRBV6-8
CDR3 DNA: TGTGCCAGCAGCGGACAGGGCCCTTCACAGCCCCAGCATTTT
CDR3 protein: CASSGQGPSQPQHF

clone size: many
D gene: NA
J gene: TRBJ2-5
V gene: TRBV15
CDR3 DNA: TGTGCCACCAGCAGTTTAGGGGGGGAGACCCAGTACTTC
CDR3 protein: CATSSLGGETQYF

clone size: few
D gene: TRBD2
J gene: TRBJ2-1
V gene: TRBV29-1
CDR3 DNA: TGCAGCGCCGCCATAGCGGGGGGGGTCGATGAGCAGTTCTTC
CDR3 protein: CSAAIAGGVDEQFF

clone size: few
D gene: TRBD2
J gene: TRBJ2-3
V gene: TRBV12-3/TRBV12-4
CDR3 DNA: TGTGCCAGCAGGCCTGGACTAGCGGGGAGCACAGATACGCAGTATTTT
CDR3 protein: CASRPGLAGSTDTQYF

clone size: NA
D gene: NA
J gene: TRBJ1-2
V gene: TRBV6-5
CDR3 DNA: TGTGCCAGCAGTTACAGGGGGAGTGGCCCCTATGGCTACACCTTC
CDR3 protein: CASSYRGSGPYGYTF

clone size: NA
D gene: NA
J gene: TRBJ2-1
V gene: TRBV15
CDR3 DNA: TGTGCCACCAGCACTCCCGTGACAGGTCTTGAGCAGTTCTTC
CDR3 protein: CATSTPVTGLEQFF

clone size: few
D gene: NA
J gene: TRBJ1-1
V gene: TRBV5-1
CDR3 DNA: TGCGCCAGCAGCTTAGAAGCCGCATTGAACACTGAAGCTTTCTTT
CDR3 protein: CASSLEAALNTEAFF

clone size: NA
D gene: NA
J gene: TRBJ1-5
V gene: TRBV24-1
CDR3 DNA: TGTGCCACCAGTGACCGGAAGTCCCTCACGCCCCAGCATTTT
CDR3 protein: CATSDRKSLTPQHF

clone size: NA
D gene: NA
J gene: TRBJ1-1
V gene: TRBV5-1
CDR3 DNA: TGCGCCAGCAGCCCGGGATGGACAGACATGAACACTGAAGCTTTCTTT
CDR3 protein: CASSPGWTDMNTEAFF

clone size: many
D gene: TRBD1
J gene: TRBJ2-1
V gene: TRBV9
CDR3 DNA: TGTGCCAGCAGCGTAGCTTCGGGGACAGGGTTCTATGAGCAGTTCTTC
CDR3 protein: CASSVASGTGFYEQFF

clone size: NA
D gene: NA
J gene: TRBJ1-1
V gene: TRBV7-2
CDR3 DNA: TGTGCCAGCAGCTTTAGGCTGGGGGCTGGGACTGAAGCTTTCTTT
CDR3 protein: CASSFRLGAGTEAFF